This T cell receptor (beta chain) originates from a study of cytomegalovirus exposure and HLA in healthy donors. The PCR ran on 60 Vbeta and 13 Jbeta primers. Only in-frame clones appear in the TCRdb table, and some are missing; sequencing was by immunoSEQ multiplex PCR. The table records some 150,000 clones, 80% of them present only once. The CDR3 length is 14 residues. The junction had 6 bases not matched to a gene; V was cut back by 4 bases and J by 6 bases. Germline CDR1 is KGHSH and CDR2 is LQKENI. The study's findings and limits: Previously analyzed data showed that most TCR beta V segments were productive at a frequency of about 90% or about 30%.

A word on this clone: Its specificity is not known.

The rearrangement links TRBV18 to TRBJ2-1; 7 bases are shared with TRBD1. The specimen was PBMCs. The TCR was taken from a man aged 18-30 years in good health and CMV-seropositive. CDR3 DNA: TGTGCCAGCTCACGACCGACAGGGACCAATGAGCAGTTCTTC. Translation gives CASSRPTGTNEQFF.